This TCR beta chain was identified in a study of shared clonotypes between healthy human individuals. TCRdb keeps only in-frame clones here, not all; method: immunoSEQ multiplex PCR. The sample lists some 1 million clones; about three quarters were seen once. Germline V CDR1 and CDR2: MNHEY, SMNVEV (reference sequence). Between the trimmed V and J ends, which lost 5 bases and 0 bases, there was a span of 11 bases. The CDR3 spans 14 residues. Note on this clone: This sample also contains other DNA sequences that code for the same CDR3.

Specimen: memory CD4+ T cells sorted from blood. Subset specified: CD45RA-negative fraction. The TCR was taken from a young man in good health. The J gene is TRBJ2-7, the V gene TRBV27; D remains ambiguous. The CDR3 region is CASSTTLGSYEQYF. The CDR3 DNA reads TGTGCCAGCAGTACGACTTTAGGCTCCTACGAGCAGTACTTC.